This T cell receptor (beta chain) stems from a study of CD8+CD57+ T cells in acquired aplastic anemia. At the level of the study: Sorted CD4+ and CD8+ cells gave an average of about 3.4 ug of DNA. Healthy donors yielded about 9.9 million CD4+ cell reads on average.

The template used for profiling TCR beta VDJ and CDR3 was genomic DNA. Using its own MiXCR run on the reads, TCRdb lists one record per CDR3 protein. The sample lists 200,000 to 250,000 distinct CDR3 sequences, around 63% occurring once. Whole-study findings and limits: Both patients and controls carried the same twenty-nine CD8+ CDR3 sequences. No significant difference in CD8+ Simpson's diversity was found between patients and controls.

This CDR3 spans 15 amino acids. The germline CDR1 and CDR2 sequences are SGHTA and FQGTGA. V lost 2 bases, J lost 1 base, and 5 bases stayed unmatched. This clonotype was seen repeatedly, ten times or more. Antigen: not known. J is TRBJ2-7 and V is TRBV7-3; 7 bases match TRBD2. Sequenced: sorted CD4+, CD8+, or CD8+CD57+ T cells (not recorded which) from PBMCs. This clonotype originated in a human donor in good health. CDR3 loop: CASSLGGGSSYEQYF. The CDR3 region has the DNA TGTGCCAGCAGCTTAGGAGGCGGGAGTTCCTACGAGCAGTACTTC.